This T cell receptor (beta chain) was profiled in a study of blood T cell repertoires in COVID-19. Across the study: Acute and convalescent COVID-19 samples came from the United States, Italy and Spain.

Assay used: immunoSEQ multiplex PCR; TCRdb lists only in-frame clones, some missing. The sample lists about 140,000 clones; around 86% were seen once. Between the trimmed V and J ends, which lost 6 bases and 1 base, there was a span of 13 bases. This CDR3 region has 14 residues. From germline, CDR1 is KGHSH and CDR2 LQKENI. This TCR was sampled from a human donor in a cohort sampled during active COVID-19. The source material was peripheral blood. The chain links TRBV18 to TRBJ2-7; D might be TRBD1 (6 bases). CDR3: CASSPTDSSYEQYF. As DNA, the CDR3 is TGTGCCAGCTCGCCGACGGACAGTTCCTACGAGCAGTACTTC. The full variable domain, with the rest looked up from reference TRBV18 and TRBJ2-7, is NAGVMQNPRHLVRRRGQEARLRCSPMKGHSHVYWYRQLPEEGLKFMVYLQKENIIDESGMPKERFSAEFPKEGPSILRIQQVVRGDSAAYFCASSPTDSSYEQYFGPGTRLTVT.